These T cell receptor beta chains were read from a single sample in a study of blood T cell repertoires in COVID-19. The protocol was immunoSEQ multiplex PCR, while the TCRdb copy is restricted to in-frame clones and leaves out a portion. Of around 50,000 clones listed, roughly 88% are singletons. Sample: peripheral blood. These receptors all come from a human donor in a cohort sampled during active COVID-19. Both conserved end residues are part of each CDR3. Fields, in order: J gene, clone size, D gene, V gene, CDR3 protein, CDR3 DNA. The D gene is left open where the match is weak. Size is stated for part of the rows, as once, few or many counts, or as a class when the clone is expanded.

>TRBJ2-3|once|TRBD2|TRBV5-6
CASSLSLAGGPSTDTQYF
TGTGCCAGCAGCTTGAGCCTAGCGGGGGGGCCGAGCACAGATACGCAGTATTTT
>TRBJ2-1|NA|TRBD2|TRBV2
CASTELAGAYNEQFF
TGTGCCAGCACCGAACTAGCGGGAGCCTACAATGAGCAGTTCTTC
>TRBJ1-1|NA|NA|TRBV14
CASSLVRNTEAFF
TGTGCCAGCAGCCTCGTGAGGAACACTGAAGCTTTCTTT
>TRBJ2-3|NA|NA|TRBV2
CASRTNRDTQYF
TGTGCCAGCAGGACCAACAGGGACACGCAGTATTTT
>TRBJ2-3|once|TRBD1|TRBV19
CASSMDRGIDTQYF
TGTGCCAGTAGTATGGACAGGGGGATAGATACGCAGTATTTT
>TRBJ2-5|NA|TRBD2|TRBV24-1
CATSEGGTQETQYF
TGTGCCACCAGTGAGGGGGGGACCCAGGAGACCCAGTACTTC
>TRBJ2-1|NA|NA|TRBV3-1/TRBV3-2
CASSQPLGADHNEQFF
TGTGCCAGCAGCCAGCCCTTGGGGGCAGATCACAATGAGCAGTTCTTC
>TRBJ2-7|NA|TRBD1|TRBV10-3
CAISEGTGRHEQYF
TGTGCCATCAGTGAAGGGACAGGGAGACACGAGCAGTACTTC
>TRBJ1-2|NA|NA|TRBV4-3
CASSPGLRDYGYTF
TGCGCCAGCAGCCCGGGCCTGCGGGACTATGGCTACACCTTC
>TRBJ2-2|few|NA|TRBV9
CASSVAGRTYTGELFF
TGTGCCAGCAGCGTAGCGGGGAGGACCTACACCGGGGAGCTGTTTTTT
>TRBJ2-3|NA|TRBD2|TRBV5-1
CASSRTSGRKTDTQYF
TGCGCCAGCAGCCGGACTAGCGGGAGGAAGACAGATACGCAGTATTTT
>TRBJ2-5|NA|NA|TRBV18
CASSPPGVQTQYF
TGTGCCAGCTCACCACCAGGGGTCCAGACCCAGTACTTC
>TRBJ2-6|NA|TRBD1|TRBV19
CASILGQGSSGANVLTF
TGTGCCAGTATTTTAGGACAGGGATCCTCTGGGGCCAACGTCCTGACTTTC
>TRBJ2-7|NA|NA|TRBV28
CASRGGLYEQYF
TGTGCCAGCAGGGGGGGTCTCTACGAGCAGTACTTC